These T cell receptor beta chains were read from a single sample in a study of cytomegalovirus exposure and HLA in healthy donors. Data came from immunoSEQ multiplex PCR; TCRdb stores just in-frame clones and leaves some out. The sample includes about 99,000 clones, around 77% of them seen just once. Sequenced: PBMCs. The receptors come from a middle-aged man in good health and CMV-seronegative. Both conserved end residues are part of each CDR3. A D gene is named only where the DNA matches it firmly.

length,D,V,CDR3
14,.,TRBV9,CASSVDGTTDTQYF
14,TRBD2,TRBV7-8,CASTRRGTPYEQYF
14,.,TRBV28,CASSLIVQGTEAFF
14,.,TRBV6-6,CASSFGDTNTEAFF
17,TRBD2,TRBV7-9,CASSLNEAGGRTGELFF
9,.,TRBV28,CPSGNEQFF
15,TRBD1,TRBV7-2,CASSPRTGGNTEAFF
14,TRBD1,TRBV19,CASVRETGGTEAFF
14,TRBD1,TRBV25-1,CASSAPTGVEKLFF
15,TRBD1,TRBV10-1,CASSESGTGTDTQYF
16,.,TRBV15,CATSRVPPGGTDTQYF
13,TRBD2,TRBV10-3,CAITPGLLNEQFF
13,TRBD2,TRBV27,CASSLWGGDEQYF
14,.,TRBV13,CASSHSRGTGELFF
14,TRBD2,TRBV5-1,CASSFGGGYNEQFF
12,.,TRBV29-1,CSVARGEETQYF
16,TRBD2,TRBV2,CASRTGGAGASNEQFF
12,.,TRBV7-9,CASSFSDQPQHF
16,TRBD2,TRBV7-6,CASSSIAGAYTGELFF
13,.,TRBV5-5,CASSQTAELGYTF
15,.,TRBV27,CASSRPGGSSDTQYF
11,.,TRBV19,CASRQTGGAFF
16,.,TRBV7-9,CASSLAGPTDTGELFF
15,TRBD2,TRBV6-1,CASSETSGPPYEQYF
14,.,TRBV5-1,CASSLDRTGNTIYF
15,TRBD1,TRBV10-3,CATLPGQGANGELFF
14,TRBD1,TRBV28,CASSGTVRADTQYF
11,TRBD2,TRBV28,CAAGGAGELFF
15,.,TRBV7-9,CASSLVTGEINIQYF
14,.,TRBV30,CAWSVQGGYHGYTF
14,.,TRBV21-1,CASSREGGATEAFF
16,TRBD1,TRBV15,CATSRTGGAGTGELFF
14,TRBD1,TRBV7-8,CASSSTGGHGELFF
13,TRBD1,TRBV29-1,CSVAHRGDTEAFF
17,TRBD2,TRBV28,CASSLGTSGSGANVLTF
15,.,TRBV5-1,CASSPAGPTNEKLFF
13,.,TRBV19,CASSDGQLYGYTF
17,TRBD2,TRBV28,CASSLAPGLAGGDEQYF
16,TRBD2,TRBV10-3,CATSGLAGSNTGELFF
14,.,TRBV6-5,CASSLYSGVSEAFF
13,.,TRBV9,CASSGDTPYEQYF
15,TRBD1,TRBV7-3,CASSLRQGAWETQYF
15,TRBD2,TRBV6-1,CASSEMGLALNEQYF
17,.,TRBV5-1,CASRGRDSNANTGELFF
15,.,TRBV9,CASSSLSGGQETQYF
13,.,TRBV19,CASSISGESPLHF
15,TRBD1,TRBV18,CASSSTRGQDTEAFF
13,TRBD1,TRBV2,CASRVITGGEQYF